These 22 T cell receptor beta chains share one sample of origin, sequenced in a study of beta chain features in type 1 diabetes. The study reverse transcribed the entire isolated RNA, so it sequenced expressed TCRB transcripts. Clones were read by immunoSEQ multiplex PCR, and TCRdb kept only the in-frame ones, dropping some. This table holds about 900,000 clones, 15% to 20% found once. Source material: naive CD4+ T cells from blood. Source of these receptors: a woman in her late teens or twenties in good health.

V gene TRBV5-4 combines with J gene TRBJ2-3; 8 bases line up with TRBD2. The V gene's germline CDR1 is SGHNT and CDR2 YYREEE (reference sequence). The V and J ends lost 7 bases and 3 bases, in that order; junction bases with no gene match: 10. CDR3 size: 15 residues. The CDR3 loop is CASRSQREWTDTQYF. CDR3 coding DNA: TGTGCCAGCCGGTCTCAGCGGGAGTGGACAGATACGCAGTATTTT. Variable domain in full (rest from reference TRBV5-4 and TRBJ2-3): ETGVTQSPTHLIKTRGQQVTLRCSSQSGHNTVSWYQQALGQGPQFIFQYYREEENGRGNFPPRFSGLQFPNYSSELNVNALELDDSALYLCASRSQREWTDTQYFGPGTRLTVL.

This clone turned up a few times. DNA for the CDR3: TGTGCCAGCAGCTCGGGACTAGCGGCTCGGGAGACCCAGTACTTC. Translation: CASSSGLAARETQYF. The chain combines TRBV7-6 with TRBJ2-5; 11 bases match TRBD2. This CDR3 spans 15 amino acids. With 4 bases clipped from V and 5 bases from J, the junction kept 6 bases outside the gene matches. The germline CDR1 and CDR2 sequences are SGHVS and FNYEAQ.

CDR3 sequence reads: CATSRDRRSTSYEQYF. The CDR3 bases are TGTGCCACCAGCAGAGATAGGCGGTCGACCTCCTACGAGCAGTACTTC. V and J are TRBV15 and TRBJ2-7; D is uncertain. Per the germline V gene, CDR1 is LNHNV and CDR2 is YYDKDF (reference sequence). The CDR3 consists of 16 residues. Trimming took 0 bases from V and 0 from J, leaving 12 bases between them.

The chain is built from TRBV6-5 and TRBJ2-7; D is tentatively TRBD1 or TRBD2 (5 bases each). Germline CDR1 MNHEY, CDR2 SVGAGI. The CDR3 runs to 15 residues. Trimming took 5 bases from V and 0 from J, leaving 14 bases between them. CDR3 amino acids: CASSLNPGPSYEQYF. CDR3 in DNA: TGTGCCAGCAGTCTAAACCCGGGACCCTCCTACGAGCAGTACTTC.

The CDR3 spells CATSRDPQGTYEQYF. CDR3 in DNA: TGTGCCACCAGCAGAGATCCACAGGGAACCTACGAGCAGTACTTC. The chain uses TRBV15 and TRBJ2-7, with D possibly being TRBD1 (6 bases). Germline values: CDR1 LNHNV, CDR2 YYDKDF (reference sequence). The CDR3 covers 15 residues. Trimming shortened V by 0 bases and J by 2 bases, and 11 bases separated the two germline ends.

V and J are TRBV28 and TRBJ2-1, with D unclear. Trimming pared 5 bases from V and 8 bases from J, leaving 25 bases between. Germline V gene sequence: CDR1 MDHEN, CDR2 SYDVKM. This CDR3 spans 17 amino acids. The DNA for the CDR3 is TGTGCCAGCAGTCCTACCCGAGGACGACTTGATTTCGATGAGCAGTTCTTC. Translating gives CASSPTRGRLDFDEQFF.

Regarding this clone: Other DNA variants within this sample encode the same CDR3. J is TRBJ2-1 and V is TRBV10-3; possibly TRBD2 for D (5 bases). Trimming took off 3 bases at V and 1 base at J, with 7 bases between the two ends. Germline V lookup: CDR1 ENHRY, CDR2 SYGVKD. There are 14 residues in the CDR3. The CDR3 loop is CAISERGSYNEQFF. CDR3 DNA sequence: TGTGCCATCAGTGAACGGGGATCCTACAATGAGCAGTTCTTC.

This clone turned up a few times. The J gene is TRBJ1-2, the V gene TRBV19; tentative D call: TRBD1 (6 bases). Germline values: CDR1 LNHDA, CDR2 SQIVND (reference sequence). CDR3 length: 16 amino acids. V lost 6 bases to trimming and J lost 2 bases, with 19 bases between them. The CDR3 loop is CASSNAGDPRNYGYTF. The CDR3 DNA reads TGTGCCAGTAGCAACGCAGGGGACCCAAGGAACTATGGCTACACCTTC.

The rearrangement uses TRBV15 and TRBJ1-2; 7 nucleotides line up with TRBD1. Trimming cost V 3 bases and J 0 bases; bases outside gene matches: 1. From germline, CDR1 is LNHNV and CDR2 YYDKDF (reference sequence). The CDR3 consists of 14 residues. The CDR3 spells CATSRTGTNYGYTF. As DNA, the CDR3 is TGTGCCACCAGCAGGACAGGGACTAACTATGGCTACACCTTC.

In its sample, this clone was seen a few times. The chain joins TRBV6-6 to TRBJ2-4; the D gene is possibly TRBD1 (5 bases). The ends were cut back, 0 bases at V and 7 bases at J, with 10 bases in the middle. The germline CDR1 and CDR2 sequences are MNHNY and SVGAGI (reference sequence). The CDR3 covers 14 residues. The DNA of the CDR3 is TGTGCCAGCAGTTACTCGCAGGGTTTGAACATTCAGTACTTC. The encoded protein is CASSYSQGLNIQYF.

CDR3 loop: CASSPGLAGVADEQFF. CDR3 DNA sequence: TGTGCCAGCAGCCCCGGACTAGCGGGAGTTGCGGATGAGCAGTTCTTC. The chain carries TRBV7-6 and TRBJ2-1, with TRBD2 identical over 13 bases. This CDR3 has 16 residues. V lost 5 bases to trimming and J lost 8 bases; unmatched junction nucleotides: 9. Germline assignment: CDR1 SGHVS and CDR2 FNYEAQ. Variable domain in full (rest from reference TRBV7-6 and TRBJ2-1): GAGVSQSPRYKVTKRGQDVALRCDPISGHVSLYWYRQALGQGPEFLTYFNYEAQQDKSGLPNDRFSAERPEGSISTLTIQRTEQRDSAMYRCASSPGLAGVADEQFFGPGTRLTVL.

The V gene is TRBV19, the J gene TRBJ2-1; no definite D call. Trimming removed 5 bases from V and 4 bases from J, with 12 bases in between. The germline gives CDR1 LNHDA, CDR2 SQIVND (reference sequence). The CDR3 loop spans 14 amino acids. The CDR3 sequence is CASSAWNGYNEQFF. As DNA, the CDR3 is TGTGCCAGTAGTGCGTGGAACGGGTACAATGAGCAGTTCTTC.

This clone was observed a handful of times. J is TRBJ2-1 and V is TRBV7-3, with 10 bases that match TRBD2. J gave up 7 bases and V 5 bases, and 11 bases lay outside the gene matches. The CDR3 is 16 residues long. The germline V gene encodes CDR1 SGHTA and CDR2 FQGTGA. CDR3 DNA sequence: TGTGCCAGCAGCGAACGGACTAGCGGAGCGACTAATGAGCAGTTCTTC. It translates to CASSERTSGATNEQFF.

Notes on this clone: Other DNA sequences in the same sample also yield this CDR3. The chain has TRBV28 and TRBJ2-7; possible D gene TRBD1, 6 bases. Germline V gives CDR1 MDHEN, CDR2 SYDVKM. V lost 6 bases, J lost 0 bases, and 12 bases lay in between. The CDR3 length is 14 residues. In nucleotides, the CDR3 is TGTGCCAGCAGGGGTACAGGGAGCTCCTACGAGCAGTACTTC. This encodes CASRGTGSSYEQYF.

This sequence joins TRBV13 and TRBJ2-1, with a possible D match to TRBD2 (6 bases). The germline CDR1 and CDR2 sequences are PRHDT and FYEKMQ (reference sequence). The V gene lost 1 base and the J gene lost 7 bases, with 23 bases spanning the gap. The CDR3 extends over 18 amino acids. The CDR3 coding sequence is TGTGCCAGCAGCTTAGCCCGCCGGGGTAGCGGCGACTTTAATGAGCAGTTCTTC. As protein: CASSLARRGSGDFNEQFF.

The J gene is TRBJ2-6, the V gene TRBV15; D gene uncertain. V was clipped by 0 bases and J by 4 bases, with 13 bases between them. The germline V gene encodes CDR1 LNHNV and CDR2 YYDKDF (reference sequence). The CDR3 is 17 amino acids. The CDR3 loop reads CATSRDPWVSGANVLTF. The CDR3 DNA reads TGTGCCACCAGCAGAGATCCATGGGTTTCCGGGGCCAACGTCCTGACTTTC. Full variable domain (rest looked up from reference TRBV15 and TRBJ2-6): DAMVIQNPRYQVTQFGKPVTLSCSQTLNHNVMYWYQQKSSQAPKLLFHYYDKDFNNEADTPDNFQSRRPNTSFCFLDIRSPGLGDTAMYLCATSRDPWVSGANVLTFGAGSRLTVL.

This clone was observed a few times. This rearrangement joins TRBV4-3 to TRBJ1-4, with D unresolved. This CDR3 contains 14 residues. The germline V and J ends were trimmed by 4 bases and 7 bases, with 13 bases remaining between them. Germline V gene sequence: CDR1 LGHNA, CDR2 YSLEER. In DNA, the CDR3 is TGCGCCAGCAGCCCTGGACCCTCGGGTGAAAAACTGTTTTTT. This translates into CASSPGPSGEKLFF.

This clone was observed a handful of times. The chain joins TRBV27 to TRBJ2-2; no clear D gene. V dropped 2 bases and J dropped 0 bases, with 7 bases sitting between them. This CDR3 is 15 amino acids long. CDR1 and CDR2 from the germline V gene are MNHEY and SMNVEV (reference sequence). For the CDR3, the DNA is TGTGCCAGCAGTTTACTGGCGACGAACACCGGGGAGCTGTTTTTT. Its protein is CASSLLATNTGELFF.

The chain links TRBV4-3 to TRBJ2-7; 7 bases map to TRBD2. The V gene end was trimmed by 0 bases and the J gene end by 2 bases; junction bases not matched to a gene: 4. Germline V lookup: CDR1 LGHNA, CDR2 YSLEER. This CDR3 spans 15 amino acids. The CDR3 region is CASSQDGGSPYEQYF. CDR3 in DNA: TGCGCCAGCAGCCAAGATGGCGGGAGCCCCTACGAGCAGTACTTC.

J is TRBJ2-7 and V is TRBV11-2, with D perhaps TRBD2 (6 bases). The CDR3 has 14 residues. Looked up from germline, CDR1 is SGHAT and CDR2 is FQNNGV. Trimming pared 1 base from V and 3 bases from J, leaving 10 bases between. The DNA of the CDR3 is TGTGCCAGCAGCTTAGCGGGGGATATCTACGAGCAGTACTTC. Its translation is CASSLAGDIYEQYF.

CDR3: CASSPGGGRAPNEQFF. DNA for the CDR3: TGTGCCAGCAGCCCAGGAGGCGGGAGGGCCCCTAATGAGCAGTTCTTC. The chain is built from TRBV7-2 and TRBJ2-1; 9 nucleotides line up with TRBD2. The J segment lost 7 bases and the V segment lost 5 bases, leaving 12 bases of the junction unmatched. Per the germline V gene, CDR1 is SGHTA and CDR2 is FQGNSA. The CDR3 length is 16 residues.

CDR3 loop: CASRRTGGGSYNEQFF. The CDR3 nucleotides read TGTGCCAGCAGACGCACGGGGGGCGGGAGCTACAATGAGCAGTTCTTC. This chain links TRBV25-1 with TRBJ2-1, with TRBD2 as a possible D gene (7 bases). V lost 6 bases, J lost 3 bases, and 18 bases lay in between. The germline CDR1 and CDR2 sequences are MGHDK and SYGVNS. The CDR3 spans 16 residues.